The clone carrying this T cell receptor (beta chain) was counted a single time. This sample is part of a study of T cell responses to AZD1222 COVID-19 vaccine. V was shortened by 2 bases and J by 0 bases, with 14 bases between the two germline ends. Germline CDR1 reads LGHNA; CDR2 reads YNFKEQ. The CDR3 is 17 amino acids. Some clones are missing from TCRdb's copy, which holds only in-frame ones; the method was immunoSEQ multiplex PCR. The sample includes 65,000 to 85,000 clones, around four fifths of them seen just once. Sequencing used peripheral blood, obtained on day 0 of AZD1222 vaccination. The chain couples TRBV4-2 to TRBJ1-3, with a weak D call TRBD1 (5 bases). The clonotype was recovered from an adult in good health. CDR3 coding DNA: TGTGCCAGCAGCCAACTCGGGACGGCCAACTCTGGAAACACCATATATTTT. Amino acid sequence: CASSQLGTANSGNTIYF.